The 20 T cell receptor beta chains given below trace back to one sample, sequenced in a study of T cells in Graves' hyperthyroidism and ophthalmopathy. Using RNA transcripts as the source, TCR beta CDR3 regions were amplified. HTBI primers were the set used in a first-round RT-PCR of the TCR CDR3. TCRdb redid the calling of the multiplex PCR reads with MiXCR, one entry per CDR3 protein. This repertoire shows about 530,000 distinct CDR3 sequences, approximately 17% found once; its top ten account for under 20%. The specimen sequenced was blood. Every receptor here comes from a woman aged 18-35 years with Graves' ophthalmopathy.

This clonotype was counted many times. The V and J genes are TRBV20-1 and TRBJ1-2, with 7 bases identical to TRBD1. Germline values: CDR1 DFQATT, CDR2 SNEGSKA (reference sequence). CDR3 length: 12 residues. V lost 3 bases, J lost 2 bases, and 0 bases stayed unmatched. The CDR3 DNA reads TGCAGTGCTAGGGGACAGAACTATGGCTACACCTTC. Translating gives CSARGQNYGYTF.

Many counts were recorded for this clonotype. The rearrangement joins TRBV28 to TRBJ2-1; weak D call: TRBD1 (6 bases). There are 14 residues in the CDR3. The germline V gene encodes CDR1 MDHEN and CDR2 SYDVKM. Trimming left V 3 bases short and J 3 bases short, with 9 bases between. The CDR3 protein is CASSLSTGYNEQFF. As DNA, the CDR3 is TGTGCCAGCAGTTTGTCGACAGGCTACAATGAGCAGTTCTTC.

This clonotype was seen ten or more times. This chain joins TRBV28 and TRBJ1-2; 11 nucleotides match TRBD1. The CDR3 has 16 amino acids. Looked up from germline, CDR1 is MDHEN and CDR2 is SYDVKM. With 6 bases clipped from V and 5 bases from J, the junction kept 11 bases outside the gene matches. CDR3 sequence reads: CASRSGQGVERYGYTF. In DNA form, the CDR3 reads TGTGCCAGCAGATCGGGACAGGGGGTAGAGCGGTATGGCTACACCTTC.

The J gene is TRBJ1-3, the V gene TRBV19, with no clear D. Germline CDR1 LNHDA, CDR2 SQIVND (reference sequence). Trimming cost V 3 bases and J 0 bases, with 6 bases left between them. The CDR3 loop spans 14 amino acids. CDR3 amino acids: CASSIYGSGNTIYF. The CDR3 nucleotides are TGTGCCAGTAGTATTTACGGCTCTGGAAACACCATATATTTT.

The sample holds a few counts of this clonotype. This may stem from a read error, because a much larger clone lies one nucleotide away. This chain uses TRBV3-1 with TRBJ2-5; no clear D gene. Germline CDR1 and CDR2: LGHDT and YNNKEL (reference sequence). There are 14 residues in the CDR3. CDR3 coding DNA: TGTGCCAGCAGCCAAACCCAGTACCAAGAGACCCAGCACTTC. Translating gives CASSQTQYQETQHF.

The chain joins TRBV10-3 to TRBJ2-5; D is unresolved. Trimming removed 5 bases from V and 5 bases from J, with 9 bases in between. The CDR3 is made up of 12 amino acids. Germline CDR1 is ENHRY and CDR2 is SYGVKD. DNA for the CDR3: TGTGCCATCAGTAAGGGTGAGGAGACCCAGTACTTC. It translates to CAISKGEETQYF.

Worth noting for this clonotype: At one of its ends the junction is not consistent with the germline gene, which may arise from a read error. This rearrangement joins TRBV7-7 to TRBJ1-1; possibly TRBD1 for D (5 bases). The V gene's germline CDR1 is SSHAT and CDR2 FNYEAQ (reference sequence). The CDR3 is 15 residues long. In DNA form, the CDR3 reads TGTGCTAGCAGCTCCTTACAAGGGGAGAACACTGAAGCTTTCTTT. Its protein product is CASSSLQGENTEAFF.

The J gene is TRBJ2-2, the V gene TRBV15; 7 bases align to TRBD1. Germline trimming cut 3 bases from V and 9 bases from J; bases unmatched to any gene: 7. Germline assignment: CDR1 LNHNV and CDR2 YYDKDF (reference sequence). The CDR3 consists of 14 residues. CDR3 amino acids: CATSSGTETRELFF. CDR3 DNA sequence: TGTGCCACCAGCAGTGGGACAGAGACCAGGGAGCTGTTTTTT.

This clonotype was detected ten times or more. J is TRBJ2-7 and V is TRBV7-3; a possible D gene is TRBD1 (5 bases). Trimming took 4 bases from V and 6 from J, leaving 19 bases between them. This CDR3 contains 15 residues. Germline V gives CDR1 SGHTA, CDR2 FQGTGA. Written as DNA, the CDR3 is TGTGCCAGCAGCTACCCCGACAGAGTAGGGTGCGAGCAGTACTTC. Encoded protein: CASSYPDRVGCEQYF.

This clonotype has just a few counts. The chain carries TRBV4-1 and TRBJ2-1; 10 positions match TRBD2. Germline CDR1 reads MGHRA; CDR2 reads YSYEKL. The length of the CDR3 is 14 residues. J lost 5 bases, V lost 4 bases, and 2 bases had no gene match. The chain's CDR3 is CASSPLAGNNEQFF. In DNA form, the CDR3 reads TGCGCCAGCAGCCCACTAGCGGGAAACAATGAGCAGTTCTTC.

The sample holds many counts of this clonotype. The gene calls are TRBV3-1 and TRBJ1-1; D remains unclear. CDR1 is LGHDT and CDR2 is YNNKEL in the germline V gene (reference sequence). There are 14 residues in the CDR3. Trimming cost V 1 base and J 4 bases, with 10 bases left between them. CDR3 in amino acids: CASSQAGRGTEAFF. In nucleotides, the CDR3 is TGTGCCAGCAGCCAAGCGGGCCGGGGCACTGAAGCTTTCTTT.

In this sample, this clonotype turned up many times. CDR3 sequence (DNA): TGCGCCAGCAGCTTGGACGGGGATACGCAGTATTTT. It encodes CASSLDGDTQYF. The V gene is TRBV5-1, the J gene TRBJ2-3; D is unresolved. This CDR3 is 12 amino acids long. Germline CDR1 SGHRS, CDR2 YFSETQ. V lost 0 bases, J lost 6 bases, and 5 bases lay in between.

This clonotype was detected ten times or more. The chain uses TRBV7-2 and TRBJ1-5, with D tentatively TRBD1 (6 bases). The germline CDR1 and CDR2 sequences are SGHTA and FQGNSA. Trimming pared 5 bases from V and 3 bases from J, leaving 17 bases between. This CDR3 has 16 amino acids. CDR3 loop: CASSPWGQITNQPQHF. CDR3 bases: TGTGCCAGCAGCCCCTGGGGACAAATCACCAATCAGCCCCAGCATTTT. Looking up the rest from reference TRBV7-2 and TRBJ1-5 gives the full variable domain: GAGVSQSPSNKVTEKGKDVELRCDPISGHTALYWYRQSLGQGLEFLIYFQGNSAPDKSGLPSDRFSAERTGGSVSTLTIQRTQQEDSAVYLCASSPWGQITNQPQHFGDGTRLSIL.

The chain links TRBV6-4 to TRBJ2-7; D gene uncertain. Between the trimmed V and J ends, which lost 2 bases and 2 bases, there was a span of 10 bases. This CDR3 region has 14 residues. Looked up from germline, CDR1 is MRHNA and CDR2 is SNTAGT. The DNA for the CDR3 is TGTGCCAGCAGTGACGGGGTTCCCCCCTACGAGCAGTACTTC. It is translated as CASSDGVPPYEQYF.

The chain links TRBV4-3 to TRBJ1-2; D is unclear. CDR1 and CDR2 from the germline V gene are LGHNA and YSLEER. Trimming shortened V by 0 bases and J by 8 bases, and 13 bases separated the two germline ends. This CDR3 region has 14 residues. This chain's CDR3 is CASSQDLAEWGYTF. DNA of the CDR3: TGCGCCAGCAGCCAAGATTTAGCGGAATGGGGCTACACCTTC.

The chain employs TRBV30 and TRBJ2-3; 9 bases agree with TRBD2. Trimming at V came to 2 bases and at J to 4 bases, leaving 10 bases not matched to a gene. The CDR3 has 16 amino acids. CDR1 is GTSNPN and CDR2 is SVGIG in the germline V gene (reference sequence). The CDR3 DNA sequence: TGTGCCTGGAGTACGCGGGAGGGGCGACCGGCAGATACGCAGTATTTT. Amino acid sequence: CAWSTREGRPADTQYF.

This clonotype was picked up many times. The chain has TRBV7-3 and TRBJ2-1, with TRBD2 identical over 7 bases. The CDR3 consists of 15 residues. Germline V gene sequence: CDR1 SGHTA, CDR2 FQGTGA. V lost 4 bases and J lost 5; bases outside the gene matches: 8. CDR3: CASSSGGERHNEQFF. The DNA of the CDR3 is TGTGCCAGCAGCTCTGGGGGGGAGAGACACAATGAGCAGTTCTTC.

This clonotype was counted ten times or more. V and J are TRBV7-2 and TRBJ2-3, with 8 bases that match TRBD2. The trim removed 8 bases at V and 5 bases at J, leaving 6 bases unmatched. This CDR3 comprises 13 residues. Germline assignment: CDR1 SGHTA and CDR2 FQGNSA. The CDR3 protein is CASRRREEDTQYF. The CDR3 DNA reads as TGTGCCAGCCGGAGGCGGGAGGAAGATACGCAGTATTTT.

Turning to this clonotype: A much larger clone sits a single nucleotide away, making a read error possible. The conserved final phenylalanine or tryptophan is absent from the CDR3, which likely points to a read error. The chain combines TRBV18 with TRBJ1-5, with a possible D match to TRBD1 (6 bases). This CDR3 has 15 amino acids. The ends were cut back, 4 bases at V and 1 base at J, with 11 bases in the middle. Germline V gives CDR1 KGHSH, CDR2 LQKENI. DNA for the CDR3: TGTGCCAGCTCACGAGGGGGGGGAAGCAATCAGCCCCAGCATCTT. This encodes CASSRGGGSNQPQHL.

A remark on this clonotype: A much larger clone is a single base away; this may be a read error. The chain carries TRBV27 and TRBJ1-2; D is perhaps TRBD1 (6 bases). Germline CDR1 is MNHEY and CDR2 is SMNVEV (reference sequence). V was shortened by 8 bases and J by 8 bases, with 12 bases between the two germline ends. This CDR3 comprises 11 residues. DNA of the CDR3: TGTGCCAGCGGGGGGCCTGAGGGCTACACCTTC. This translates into CASGGPEGYTF.